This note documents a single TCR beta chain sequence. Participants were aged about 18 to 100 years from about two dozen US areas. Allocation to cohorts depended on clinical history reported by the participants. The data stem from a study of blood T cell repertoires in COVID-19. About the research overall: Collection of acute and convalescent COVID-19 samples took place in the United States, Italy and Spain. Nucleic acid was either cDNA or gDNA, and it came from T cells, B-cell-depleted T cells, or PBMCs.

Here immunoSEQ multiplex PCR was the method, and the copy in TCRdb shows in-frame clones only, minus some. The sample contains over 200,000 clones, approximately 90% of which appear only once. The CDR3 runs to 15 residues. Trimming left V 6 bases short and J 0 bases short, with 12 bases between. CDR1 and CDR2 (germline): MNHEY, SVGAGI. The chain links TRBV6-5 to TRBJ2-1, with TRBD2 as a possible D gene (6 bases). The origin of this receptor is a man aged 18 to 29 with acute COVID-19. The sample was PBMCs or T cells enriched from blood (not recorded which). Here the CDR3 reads CASSSVGSSYNEQFF. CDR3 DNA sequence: TGTGCCAGCAGCTCGGTCGGGAGCTCCTACAATGAGCAGTTCTTC.